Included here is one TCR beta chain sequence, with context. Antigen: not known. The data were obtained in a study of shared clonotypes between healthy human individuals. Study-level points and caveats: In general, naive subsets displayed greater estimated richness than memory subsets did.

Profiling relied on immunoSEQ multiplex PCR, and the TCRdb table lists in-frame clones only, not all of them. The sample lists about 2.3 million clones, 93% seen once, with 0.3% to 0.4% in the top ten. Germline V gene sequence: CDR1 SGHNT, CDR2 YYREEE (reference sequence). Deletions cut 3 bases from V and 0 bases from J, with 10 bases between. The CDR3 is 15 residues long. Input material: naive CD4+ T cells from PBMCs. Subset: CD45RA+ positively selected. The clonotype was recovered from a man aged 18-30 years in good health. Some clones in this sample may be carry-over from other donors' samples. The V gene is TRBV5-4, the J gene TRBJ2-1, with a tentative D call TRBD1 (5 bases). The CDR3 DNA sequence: TGTGCCAGCAGCTCAGGACAAAGCTCCTACAATGAGCAGTTCTTC. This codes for CASSSGQSSYNEQFF. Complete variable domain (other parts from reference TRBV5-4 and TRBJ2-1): ETGVTQSPTHLIKTRGQQVTLRCSSQSGHNTVSWYQQALGQGPQFIFQYYREEENGRGNFPPRFSGLQFPNYSSELNVNALELDDSALYLCASSSGQSSYNEQFFGPGTRLTVL.